A single sample gave rise to the 24 T cell receptor beta chains below, sequenced in a study of human T cells and chemical hapten exposure. Time point reported: pre-sensitization, week 0. Treatment in this sample: therapeutic diphenylcyclopropenone sensitization with weekly scalp DPC. TCRdb called the RACE reads again in MiXCR, with one record for every CDR3 protein. The profile shows a few hundred thousand distinct CDR3 sequences, 7% to 10% of them singletons. This sample comprised whole blood, obtained in connection with sensitization to the hapten diphenylcyclopropenone (DPC). These receptors came from a woman aged 40 to 49 with alopecia areata. Some clones in this sample may be carry-over from other donors' samples.

This rearrangement joins TRBV27 to TRBJ1-2, with D unresolved. V lost 5 bases, J lost 4 bases, and 17 bases lay in between. This CDR3 contains 15 residues. Looked up from germline, CDR1 is MNHEY and CDR2 is SMNVEV (reference sequence). CDR3 sequence (DNA): TGTGCCAGCAGTCCCAATGCAGCTGTTACCTATGGCTACACCTTC. Its protein product is CASSPNAAVTYGYTF.

The chain employs TRBV24-1 and TRBJ1-2; D remains ambiguous. Germline V gene lookup returns CDR1 KGHDR and CDR2 SFDVKD. V was pared by 5 bases and J by 0 bases, with 12 bases between. CDR3 size: 15 residues. The CDR3 DNA reads as TGTGCCACCAGTGGGGGAAAGGACTCTAACTATGGCTACACCTTC. Translated: CATSGGKDSNYGYTF.

This clonotype was picked up many times. The chain has TRBV4-3 and TRBJ2-7, with 7 bases that match TRBD1. The CDR3 is 14 residues long. Germline V CDR1 and CDR2: LGHNA, YSLEER. With 0 bases clipped from V and 1 base from J, the junction kept 0 bases outside the gene matches. Here the CDR3 reads CASSQEDRSYEQYF. For the CDR3, the DNA is TGCGCCAGCAGCCAAGAGGACAGGTCCTACGAGCAGTACTTC.

The J gene is TRBJ1-4, the V gene TRBV24-1; D is unresolved. Germline CDR1 reads KGHDR; CDR2 reads SFDVKD. V lost 2 bases and J lost 10, with 7 bases in between. This CDR3 contains 12 residues. The CDR3 coding sequence is TGTGCCACCAGTGATTACAGTGGAAAACTGTTTTTT. It specifies CATSDYSGKLFF.

The chain joins TRBV20-1 to TRBJ2-3, with D unresolved. The CDR3 covers 13 residues. Trimming stripped 5 bases from V and 3 bases from J, with 12 bases between. The germline V gene encodes CDR1 DFQATT and CDR2 SNEGSKA (reference sequence). The CDR3 coding sequence is TGCAGTGCTTACTTCGCTGGTACAGATACGCAGTATTTT. Translated, it gives CSAYFAGTDTQYF.

The J gene is TRBJ1-2, the V gene TRBV6-5; 9 bases are a match to TRBD1. J gave up 7 bases and V 2 bases, and 8 bases lay outside the gene matches. Germline-derived CDR1 and CDR2 are MNHEY and SVGAGI. This CDR3 is built from 15 residues. In DNA, the CDR3 is TGTGCCAGCAGTTACCAGGGACAGGGAAGTGGTGGCTACACCTTC. Protein: CASSYQGQGSGGYTF.

This clonotype was observed at least ten times. This chain's CDR3 is CASSSASGSGTQYF. In DNA form, the CDR3 reads TGTGCCAGCAGCTCAGCTAGCGGGAGCGGTACGCAGTATTTT. The chain couples TRBV7-8 to TRBJ2-3; TRBD2 agrees at 10 bases. This CDR3 contains 14 residues. V gave up 4 bases and J gave up 8 bases; unmatched junction bases: 6. Germline CDR1 reads SGHVS; CDR2 reads FQNEAQ.

This clonotype was recorded at least ten times. The chain employs TRBV6-5 and TRBJ1-1; tentatively, D is TRBD1 (5 bases). The length of the CDR3 is 15 residues. Germline CDR1 reads MNHEY; CDR2 reads SVGAGI. V shed 4 bases and J shed 5 bases, with 17 bases lying between them. Here the CDR3 DNA reads TGTGCCAGCAGTTCTTCTACCGGGACGCGGACTGAAGCTTTCTTT. Translating it yields CASSSSTGTRTEAFF.

This clonotype was counted only a few times. The chain couples TRBV7-9 to TRBJ2-1; D unclear. Trimming took off 5 bases at V and 2 bases at J, with 13 bases between the two ends. The CDR3 covers 15 residues. In germline, CDR1 is SEHNR, CDR2 FQNEAQ (reference sequence). The CDR3 region is CASSLISYAYNEQFF. The CDR3 bases are TGTGCCAGCAGCCTTATTAGCTATGCCTACAATGAGCAGTTCTTC.

V usage is TRBV4-2 and J usage is TRBJ1-3; tentative D call: TRBD1 (6 bases). The germline V and J ends were trimmed by 2 bases and 5 bases, with 10 bases remaining between them. The CDR3 runs to 14 residues. Germline-derived CDR1 and CDR2 are LGHNA and YNFKEQ. CDR3 nucleotide sequence: TGTGCCAGCAGCCAACGGACAGTTCGAAACACCATATATTTT. The encoded protein is CASSQRTVRNTIYF.

There are a few counts of this clonotype. This sequence joins TRBV7-2 and TRBJ2-4, with TRBD2 matching over 7 bases. The CDR3 has 15 amino acids. V lost 3 bases, J lost 8 bases, and 10 bases stayed unmatched. CDR1 SGHTA and CDR2 FQGNSA come from the germline V gene. The CDR3 DNA reads as TGTGCCAGCAGCTTGGGTCGGACTAGGGGAGACATTCAGTACTTC. Translating gives CASSLGRTRGDIQYF.

This clonotype was picked up many times. J is TRBJ2-1 and V is TRBV29-1; a possible D gene is TRBD2 (6 bases). V was cut by 3 bases and J by 6 bases, with 15 bases left in between. Germline V gene sequence: CDR1 SQVTM, CDR2 ANQGSEA. The CDR3 is made up of 14 amino acids. The DNA for the CDR3 is TGCAGCGTTGATGGGCAGGGACTGTTCAATGAGCAGTTCTTC. This codes for CSVDGQGLFNEQFF.

The rearrangement joins TRBV6-5 to TRBJ2-7, with a tentative D call TRBD2 (5 bases). V shed 2 bases and J shed 0 bases, with 14 bases lying between them. The CDR3 totals 16 residues. The germline V gene has CDR1 MNHEY and CDR2 SVGAGI. CDR3 bases: TGTGCCAGCAGTTACAGCGCTAGCAGGACCTCCTACGAGCAGTACTTC. Protein sequence: CASSYSASRTSYEQYF.

The CDR3 loop reads CASSAAREAFF. CDR3 nucleotides: TGCGCCAGCAGCGCGGCCCGTGAAGCTTTCTTT. The chain uses TRBV5-1 and TRBJ1-1; D is unclear. Trimming removed 4 bases from V and 7 bases from J, with 8 bases in between. The length of the CDR3 is 11 residues. Germline V gene lookup returns CDR1 SGHRS and CDR2 YFSETQ.

The rearrangement uses TRBV12-3 or TRBV12-4 and TRBJ1-6; D is unresolved. The V and J ends lost 4 bases and 10 bases respectively, with 11 bases between them. The CDR3 loop spans 13 amino acids. CDR3 sequence reads: CASSSGSGSPLHF. CDR3 sequence (DNA): TGTGCCAGCAGTTCCGGTAGCGGCTCACCCCTCCACTTT.

This clonotype was found a few times. This chain connects TRBV7-2 to TRBJ2-3; D is perhaps TRBD2 (5 bases). The CDR3 is made up of 15 amino acids. V was shortened by 4 bases and J by 0 bases, with 11 bases between the two germline ends. In germline, CDR1 is SGHTA, CDR2 FQGNSA. The CDR3 DNA follows: TGTGCCAGCAGCTGGAGCGGCGTTAGCACAGATACGCAGTATTTT. The encoded protein is CASSWSGVSTDTQYF.

This clonotype appeared a few times. The rearrangement links TRBV6-6 to TRBJ2-1; no definite D call. This CDR3 is 14 amino acids long. Germline V CDR1 and CDR2: MNHNY, SVGAGI (reference sequence). Trimming left V 5 bases short and J 3 bases short, with 11 bases between. The CDR3 sequence: CASSEKFFYNEQFF. The CDR3 DNA sequence: TGTGCCAGCAGTGAGAAGTTTTTCTACAATGAGCAGTTCTTC.

The V call is TRBV29-1, the J call TRBJ2-7; D gene uncertain. The V and J ends lost 1 base and 5 bases respectively, with 9 bases between them. CDR3 length equals 12 residues. In germline, CDR1 is SQVTM, CDR2 ANQGSEA. The CDR3 DNA reads as TGCAGCGTTGAAGTCTCCGGGCACGAGCAGTACTTC. It encodes CSVEVSGHEQYF.

This clonotype was counted ten times or more. The chain couples TRBV7-3 to TRBJ1-3; maybe TRBD1 (6 bases). V was shortened by 2 bases and J by 4 bases, with 12 bases between the two germline ends. The CDR3 is made up of 15 amino acids. Germline-derived CDR1 and CDR2 are SGHTA and FQGTGA. The DNA of the CDR3 is TGTGCCAGCAGCTTATCCGGGACAACCGGAAACACCATATATTTT. This gives the protein CASSLSGTTGNTIYF.

V usage is TRBV28 and J usage is TRBJ2-7; unclear D gene. This CDR3 comprises 12 residues. V was shortened by 4 bases and J by 5 bases, with 9 bases between the two germline ends. CDR1 MDHEN and CDR2 SYDVKM come from the germline V gene. The CDR3 sequence is CASSSPGHEQYF. The CDR3 DNA reads as TGTGCCAGCAGTTCCCCGGGCCACGAGCAGTACTTC.

The V gene is TRBV28, the J gene TRBJ1-2; unclear D gene. Trimming took off 3 bases at V and 4 bases at J, with 9 bases between the two ends. Germline values: CDR1 MDHEN, CDR2 SYDVKM. The CDR3 runs to 13 residues. The CDR3 bases are TGTGCCAGCAGTTTCCCAGTGGGCTATGGCTACACCTTC. Translated, it gives CASSFPVGYGYTF.

This clonotype was recorded a few times. The genes are TRBV4-3 and TRBJ2-4; the D is unclear. With 0 bases removed from V and 5 bases from J, the gap between germline ends came to 11 bases. The germline V gene encodes CDR1 LGHNA and CDR2 YSLEER. The CDR3 extends over 15 amino acids. DNA for the CDR3: TGCGCCAGCAGCCAAGATAGGTTTGGGGAAAACATTCAGTACTTC. Translated: CASSQDRFGENIQYF.

This clonotype has more than one count but fewer than ten. The chain links TRBV24-1 to TRBJ2-3, with 9 bases that match TRBD1. This CDR3 contains 19 residues. Germline CDR1 KGHDR, CDR2 SFDVKD. V shed 1 base, J shed 1 base, and the junction held 11 bases outside the gene matches. As DNA, the CDR3 is TGTGCCACCAGTGATTTTTTTGGGACAGGGCGCAATGGCACAGATACGCAGTATTTT. It specifies CATSDFFGTGRNGTDTQYF.

The CDR3 region is CSVEQGGLNTEAFF. The CDR3 coding sequence is TGCAGCGTGGAGCAGGGCGGATTAAACACTGAAGCTTTCTTT. V and J are TRBV29-1 and TRBJ1-1; maybe TRBD1 (5 bases). The CDR3 runs to 14 residues. Germline-derived CDR1 and CDR2 are SQVTM and ANQGSEA. V was shortened by 6 bases and J by 2 bases, with 16 bases between the two germline ends.